The TCR beta chain described here comes from a study of shared clonotypes between healthy human individuals. In the study overall: For every donor, three CD4 naive, three CD4 memory, two CD8 naive and one CD8 memory plates were used. Findings and caveats of the study: Non-shared clonotypes had lower generation probabilities than clonotypes shared by all four sorted-subset donors.

Deep-level assay runs were performed. This table comes from immunoSEQ multiplex PCR, and its TCRdb copy is limited to in-frame clones, with some not included. The data show about 2.3 million clones, approximately 93% seen once. As for this clone: Its matching antigen is unknown.

A split of CD4+ cells into CD45RA+ naive and CD45RA-negative memory subsets was performed. The V gene end was trimmed by 3 bases and the J gene end by 5 bases; junction bases not matched to a gene: 11. From germline, CDR1 is SGHVS and CDR2 FQNEAQ. This CDR3 has 18 residues. The chain carries TRBV7-8 and TRBJ2-5, with 14 bases fitting TRBD2. The sequencing input was naive CD4+ T cells from PBMCs. Noted subset: CD45RA+ positively selected. The sequence was collected from a man younger than 30 in good health. Some clones in this sample may be carry-over from other donors' samples. The CDR3 protein is CASSLVRLAGGSRETQYF. The DNA of the CDR3 is TGTGCCAGCAGCTTGGTCAGACTAGCGGGAGGGTCCCGTGAGACCCAGTACTTC.